The 27 T cell receptor beta chains reported below all come from one sample, sequenced in a study of OX40 agonist ivuxolimab in advanced cancers. Here immunoSEQ multiplex PCR was the method, and the copy in TCRdb shows in-frame clones only, minus some. Of over 45,000 clones listed, roughly 84% were seen once; the top ten hold 0.5% to 0.7%. The source was CD4+ or CD8+ T cells sorted from blood, collected in a trial of the OX40 agonist ivuxolimab. The receptors here all came from an adult with an advanced solid tumor such as melanoma, head and neck, liver or kidney cancer.

This rearrangement joins TRBV2 to TRBJ1-2; the match to TRBD1 covers 9 bases. The length of the CDR3 is 14 residues. Germline V gives CDR1 SNHLY, CDR2 FYNNEI. Unmatched junction bases numbered 2, after V lost 2 bases and J lost 4 bases. The CDR3 region is CASSETGGIYGYTF. DNA of the CDR3: TGTGCCAGCAGTGAAACAGGGGGCATCTATGGCTACACCTTC.

The V call is TRBV25-1, the J call TRBJ1-2, with 9 bases matching TRBD1. Germline V gene lookup returns CDR1 MGHDK and CDR2 SYGVNS. With 6 bases clipped from V and 2 bases from J, the junction kept 4 bases outside the gene matches. This CDR3 has 14 amino acids. In DNA, the CDR3 is TGTGCCAGCAGCGACGGACAGGGGAACTATGGCTACACCTTC. Its protein product is CASSDGQGNYGYTF.

The chain links TRBV30 to TRBJ1-2; TRBD1 is a possible D gene (5 bases). Germline V lookup: CDR1 GTSNPN, CDR2 SVGIG (reference sequence). CDR3 length equals 15 residues. V was pared by 3 bases and J by 8 bases, with 22 bases between. The chain's CDR3 is CAWRIIGTFGGGYTF. CDR3 bases: TGTGCCTGGAGAATAATCGGGACTTTTGGTGGAGGCTACACCTTC.

The rearrangement uses TRBV6-1 and TRBJ2-7; D uncertain. The germline V and J ends were trimmed by 6 bases and 2 bases, with 8 bases remaining between them. The germline CDR1 and CDR2 sequences are MNHNS and SASEGT. There are 12 residues in the CDR3. CDR3 nucleotide sequence: TGTGCCAGCAGGGCCAAGGCCTACGAGCAGTACTTC. Its translation: CASRAKAYEQYF.

This chain joins TRBV5-4 and TRBJ2-7; possible D gene TRBD1, 6 bases. The ends were cut back, 1 base at V and 3 bases at J, with 14 bases in the middle. The CDR3 has 15 amino acids. The germline CDR1 and CDR2 sequences are SGHNT and YYREEE (reference sequence). The CDR3 sequence is CASSLTGQTVYEQYF. As DNA, the CDR3 is TGTGCCAGCAGCTTGACAGGGCAAACAGTCTACGAGCAGTACTTC.

J is TRBJ1-2 and V is TRBV28, with a possible D match to TRBD1 (5 bases). Germline V gene sequence: CDR1 MDHEN, CDR2 SYDVKM. Trimming took off 3 bases at V and 4 bases at J, with 9 bases between the two ends. The CDR3 covers 13 residues. The CDR3 region has the DNA TGTGCCAGCAGTTTTCAGGGAGGCTATGGCTACACCTTC. Residues: CASSFQGGYGYTF.

In its sample, this clone was seen a few times. The V gene is TRBV4-3, the J gene TRBJ2-1, with 10 bases matching TRBD2. This CDR3 has 16 amino acids. Germline V lookup: CDR1 LGHNA, CDR2 YSLEER. V was clipped by 4 bases and J by 8 bases; unmatched bases: 11. The CDR3 region is CASSPHASGGAYEQFF. The CDR3 DNA is TGCGCCAGCAGCCCGCACGCCAGCGGGGGGGCTTATGAGCAGTTCTTC.

The chain links TRBV28 to TRBJ1-4, with D perhaps matching TRBD1 (5 bases). Trimming took 3 bases from V and 11 from J, leaving 13 bases between them. CDR3 length: 13 residues. Germline loops: CDR1 MDHEN, CDR2 SYDVKM. In DNA, the CDR3 is TGTGCCAGCAGTTTTTCAGGGTTAGGGAAACTGTTTTTT. This gives the protein CASSFSGLGKLFF.

This clone was found once. CDR3 loop: CAIRAGGQSADTQYF. CDR3 nucleotide sequence: TGTGCCATTAGAGCGGGGGGGCAGTCTGCAGATACGCAGTATTTT. J is TRBJ2-3 and V is TRBV10-3, with 10 bases aligning to TRBD2. V dropped 9 bases and J dropped 4; count of bases not matched to a gene: 10. Germline CDR1 is ENHRY and CDR2 is SYGVKD. CDR3 length: 15 amino acids.

This rearrangement joins TRBV28 to TRBJ1-5; D unclear. This CDR3 has 12 amino acids. The V gene lost 2 bases and the J gene lost 9 bases, with 8 bases spanning the gap. Germline V lookup: CDR1 MDHEN, CDR2 SYDVKM. CDR3 region: CASSLRVRPQHF. The CDR3 region has the DNA TGTGCCAGCAGTTTAAGGGTTCGGCCCCAGCATTTT.

The rearrangement joins TRBV7-9 to TRBJ2-7, with TRBD2 matching over 7 bases. The CDR3 extends over 13 amino acids. Germline-derived CDR1 and CDR2 are SEHNR and FQNEAQ (reference sequence). Germline trimming cut 3 bases from V and 2 bases from J; bases unmatched to any gene: 1. In DNA form, the CDR3 reads TGTGCCAGCAGCTTTCGGGAGGCCTACGAGCAGTACTTC. It translates to CASSFREAYEQYF.

The genes are TRBV29-1 and TRBJ2-5; perhaps TRBD2 as D (5 bases). The V end was cut by 3 bases, the J end by 5 bases, with 13 bases between. The germline gives CDR1 SQVTM, CDR2 ANQGSEA. CDR3 size: 13 residues. The CDR3 protein is CSVERAEGETQYF. The CDR3 DNA follows: TGCAGCGTTGAGCGGGCGGAAGGGGAGACCCAGTACTTC.

The J gene is TRBJ1-4, the V gene TRBV28; maybe TRBD1 (5 bases). The CDR3 consists of 15 residues. Per the germline V gene, CDR1 is MDHEN and CDR2 is SYDVKM. The V and J ends lost 2 bases and 7 bases respectively, with 14 bases between them. The CDR3 loop is CASSLPPGNSEKLFF. CDR3 DNA sequence: TGTGCCAGCAGTTTACCCCCAGGGAATAGTGAAAAACTGTTTTTT. Filled out from reference TRBV28 and TRBJ1-4, the complete variable domain reads DVKVTQSSRYLVKRTGEKVFLECVQDMDHENMFWYRQDPGLGLRLIYFSYDVKMKEKGDIPEGYSVSREKKERFSLILESASTNQTSMYLCASSLPPGNSEKLFFGSGTQLSVL.

The V gene is TRBV23-1, the J gene TRBJ2-5; 8 bases agree with TRBD1. TRBV23-1 is noted as an ORF with a role that remains uncertain. V lost 5 bases to trimming and J lost 6 bases; unmatched junction nucleotides: 8. There are 14 residues in the CDR3. CDR3 DNA sequence: TGCGCCAGCAGTGACGACAGGGGTAGTCAGACCCAGTACTTC. Its translation: CASSDDRGSQTQYF.

Remarks on this clone: Germline and junction disagree at one end, which may indicate a read error. V gene TRBV30 combines with J gene TRBJ1-6, with D perhaps matching TRBD1 (6 bases). The germline V gene has CDR1 GTSNPN and CDR2 SVGIG (reference sequence). This CDR3 comprises 11 residues. The CDR3 protein is CACYVDRFPDF. CDR3 DNA sequence: TGTGCCTGCTACGTTGACAGGTTTCCCGACTTT.

CDR3 DNA sequence: TGTGCCAGCAGCTGGGACAGGGGCACTGAAGCTTTCTTT. Protein: CASSWDRGTEAFF. J is TRBJ1-1 and V is TRBV7-9; TRBD1 agrees at 10 bases. Per germline, CDR1 SEHNR and CDR2 FQNEAQ (reference sequence). The CDR3 loop spans 13 amino acids. The ends lost 4 bases at V and 4 bases at J; junction bases unmatched: 0.

The chain is built from TRBV7-2 and TRBJ1-2; D call uncertain. V lost 5 bases and J lost 2, with 12 bases in between. The CDR3 loop spans 14 amino acids. Per germline, CDR1 SGHTA and CDR2 FQGNSA. This CDR3 is CASSGDSANYGYTF. The CDR3 region has the DNA TGTGCCAGCAGCGGGGATAGTGCCAACTATGGCTACACCTTC.

This clone was found a few times. V gene TRBV28 combines with J gene TRBJ1-1; D is uncertain. The CDR3 covers 13 residues. V lost 3 bases and J lost 7, with 12 bases in between. Per germline, CDR1 MDHEN and CDR2 SYDVKM. The CDR3 bases are TGTGCCAGCAGTTTTGAAAGCCATCTTGAAGCTTTCTTT. This translates into CASSFESHLEAFF.

V gene TRBV7-7 combines with J gene TRBJ2-1; 7 positions match TRBD1. V lost 5 bases, J lost 3 bases, and 4 bases stayed unmatched. This CDR3 region has 14 residues. Per the germline V gene, CDR1 is SSHAT and CDR2 is FNYEAQ (reference sequence). In DNA form, the CDR3 reads TGTGCCAGCAGCATGACAGGGAGCTACAATGAGCAGTTCTTC. This sequence encodes CASSMTGSYNEQFF.

This sequence joins TRBV2 and TRBJ2-3; D assignment may be TRBD1 or TRBD2 (6 bases each). Germline CDR1 SNHLY, CDR2 FYNNEI. The CDR3 is made up of 17 amino acids. V was trimmed by 0 bases and J by 0 bases, leaving 13 bases between them. CDR3 coding DNA: TGTGCCAGCAGTGAAGCGGGGGGCCTTATAAGCACAGATACGCAGTATTTT. Translation: CASSEAGGLISTDTQYF.

The chain links TRBV11-3 to TRBJ2-1; TRBD2 matches 7 bases. CDR3 length: 16 residues. With 5 bases clipped from V and 3 bases from J, the junction kept 10 bases outside the gene matches. Germline CDR1 SGHNT, CDR2 YENEEA. CDR3 bases: TGTGCCAGCAGCCTTGGAATGGCGGGAGTCTACAATGAGCAGTTCTTC. Translation gives CASSLGMAGVYNEQFF.

The V and J genes are TRBV10-1 and TRBJ2-2; a weak D match, TRBD1 (5 bases). This CDR3 region has 15 residues. Germline V gene sequence: CDR1 WNHNN, CDR2 SYGVQD (reference sequence). The ends were cut back, 3 bases at V and 0 bases at J, with 8 bases in the middle. In DNA form, the CDR3 reads TGCGCCAGCAGTGAAGGCAGGGCGAACACCGGGGAGCTGTTTTTT. Residues: CASSEGRANTGELFF.

This chain joins TRBV6-4 and TRBJ2-2; the D is unclear. Between the trimmed V and J ends, which lost 4 bases and 5 bases, there was a span of 8 bases. Looked up from germline, CDR1 is MRHNA and CDR2 is SNTAGT. The CDR3 spans 13 residues. The DNA of the CDR3 is TGTGCCAGCAGTGTAGATCTAACCGGGGAGCTGTTTTTT. Its translation is CASSVDLTGELFF.

The chain recombines TRBV9 with TRBJ1-1, with D possibly matching TRBD1 (5 bases). CDR1 is SGDLS and CDR2 is YYNGEE in the germline V gene. The CDR3 sequence is 14 residues long. Trimming took off 0 bases at V and 3 bases at J, with 9 bases between the two ends. CDR3 residues: CASSVVMGDTEAFF. The DNA of the CDR3 is TGTGCCAGCAGCGTAGTGATGGGGGACACTGAAGCTTTCTTT.

This chain connects TRBV28 to TRBJ1-2; 7 nucleotides match TRBD1. V lost 7 bases to trimming and J lost 8 bases; unmatched junction nucleotides: 4. Germline V lookup: CDR1 MDHEN, CDR2 SYDVKM. The CDR3 runs to 11 residues. The CDR3 protein is CASNRGGGYTF. CDR3 sequence (DNA): TGTGCCAGCAACAGGGGAGGCGGCTACACCTTC.

V usage is TRBV5-4 and J usage is TRBJ1-6; TRBD1 might be the D (6 bases). V lost 4 bases and J lost 10, with 15 bases in between. Germline CDR1 is SGHNT and CDR2 is YYREEE (reference sequence). The CDR3 runs 14 residues. This chain's CDR3 is CASSVDSRDSPLHF. The CDR3 region has the DNA TGTGCCAGCAGCGTGGACAGCAGAGACTCACCCCTCCACTTT.

The chain couples TRBV5-5 to TRBJ2-7, with D perhaps matching TRBD1 (6 bases). The V and J ends lost 0 bases and 4 bases respectively, with 17 bases between them. Germline V gives CDR1 SGHKS, CDR2 YYEKEE (reference sequence). The CDR3 loop spans 16 amino acids. CDR3 in DNA: TGTGCCAGCAGCTTGGCGTTAACCGGGACAACTTACGAGCAGTACTTC. It translates to CASSLALTGTTYEQYF.